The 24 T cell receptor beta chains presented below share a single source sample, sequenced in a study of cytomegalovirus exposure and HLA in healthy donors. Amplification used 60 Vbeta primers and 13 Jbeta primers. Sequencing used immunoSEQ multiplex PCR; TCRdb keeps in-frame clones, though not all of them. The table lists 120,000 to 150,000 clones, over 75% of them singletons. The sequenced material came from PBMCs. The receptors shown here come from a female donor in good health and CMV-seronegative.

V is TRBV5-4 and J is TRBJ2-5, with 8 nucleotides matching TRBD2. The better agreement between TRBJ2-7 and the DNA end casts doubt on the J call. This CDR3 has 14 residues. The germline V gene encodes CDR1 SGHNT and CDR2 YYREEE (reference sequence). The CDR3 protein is CASSETSDPYEQYF. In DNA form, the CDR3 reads TGTGCCAGCAGCGAGACTAGCGACCCCTACGAGCAGTACTTC.

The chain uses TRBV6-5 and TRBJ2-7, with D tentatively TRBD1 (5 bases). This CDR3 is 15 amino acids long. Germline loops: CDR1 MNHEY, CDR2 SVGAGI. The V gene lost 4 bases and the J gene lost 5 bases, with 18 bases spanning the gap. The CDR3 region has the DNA TGTGCCAGCAGTTCCACAGGTAGGGGTGGGAACGAGCAGTACTTC. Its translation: CASSSTGRGGNEQYF.

DNA for the CDR3: TGCGCCAGCAGCCAATCGGTACTAGCGGGGCCTAGCACAGATACGCAGTATTTT. This translates into CASSQSVLAGPSTDTQYF. The genes are TRBV4-1 and TRBJ2-3, with 10 bases matching TRBD2. The V gene's germline CDR1 is MGHRA and CDR2 YSYEKL. V shed 2 bases and J 0 bases; nucleotides not matched to a gene: 8. The CDR3 has 18 residues.

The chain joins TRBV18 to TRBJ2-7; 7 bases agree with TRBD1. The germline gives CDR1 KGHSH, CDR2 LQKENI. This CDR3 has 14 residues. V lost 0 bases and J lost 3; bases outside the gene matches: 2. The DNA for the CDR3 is TGTGCCAGCTCACCACCTGGACAGGTCTACGAGCAGTACTTC. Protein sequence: CASSPPGQVYEQYF. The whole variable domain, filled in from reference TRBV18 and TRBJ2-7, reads NAGVMQNPRHLVRRRGQEARLRCSPMKGHSHVYWYRQLPEEGLKFMVYLQKENIIDESGMPKERFSAEFPKEGPSILRIQQVVRGDSAAYFCASSPPGQVYEQYFGPGTRLTVT.

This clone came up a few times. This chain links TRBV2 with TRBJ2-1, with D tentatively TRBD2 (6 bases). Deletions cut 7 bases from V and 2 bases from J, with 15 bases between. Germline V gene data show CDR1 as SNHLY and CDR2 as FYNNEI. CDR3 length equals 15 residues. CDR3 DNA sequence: TGTGCCAGCAACTTAGCGGAGGAAACCTACAATGAGCAGTTCTTC. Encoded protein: CASNLAEETYNEQFF.

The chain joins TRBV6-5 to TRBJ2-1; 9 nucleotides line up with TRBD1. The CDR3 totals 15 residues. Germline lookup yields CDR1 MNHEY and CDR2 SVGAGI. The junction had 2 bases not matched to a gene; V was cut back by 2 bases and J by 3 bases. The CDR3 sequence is CASSYGQGIYNEQFF. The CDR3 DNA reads TGTGCCAGCAGTTACGGACAGGGGATCTACAATGAGCAGTTCTTC.

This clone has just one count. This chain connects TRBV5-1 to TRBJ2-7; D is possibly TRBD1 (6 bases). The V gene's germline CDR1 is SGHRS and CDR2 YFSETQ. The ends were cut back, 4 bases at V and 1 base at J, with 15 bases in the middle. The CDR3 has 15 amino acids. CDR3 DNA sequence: TGCGCCAGCAGCCCACGACAGGTCGGATCCTACGAGCAGTACTTC. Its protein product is CASSPRQVGSYEQYF.

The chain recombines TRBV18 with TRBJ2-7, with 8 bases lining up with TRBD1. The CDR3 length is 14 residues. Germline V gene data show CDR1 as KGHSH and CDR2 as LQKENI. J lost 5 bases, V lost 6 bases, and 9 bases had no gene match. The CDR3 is CASSLAGGPNEQYF. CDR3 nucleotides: TGTGCCAGCTCCCTGGCAGGGGGCCCTAACGAGCAGTACTTC. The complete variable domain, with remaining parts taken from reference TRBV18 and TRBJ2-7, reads NAGVMQNPRHLVRRRGQEARLRCSPMKGHSHVYWYRQLPEEGLKFMVYLQKENIIDESGMPKERFSAEFPKEGPSILRIQQVVRGDSAAYFCASSLAGGPNEQYFGPGTRLTVT.

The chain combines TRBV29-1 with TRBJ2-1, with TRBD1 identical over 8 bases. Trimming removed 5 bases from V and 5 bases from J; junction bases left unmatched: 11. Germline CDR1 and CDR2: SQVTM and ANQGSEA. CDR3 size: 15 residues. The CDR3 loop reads CSVLGQGSPDNEQFF. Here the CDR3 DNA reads TGCAGCGTTCTTGGACAGGGCTCCCCTGACAATGAGCAGTTCTTC.

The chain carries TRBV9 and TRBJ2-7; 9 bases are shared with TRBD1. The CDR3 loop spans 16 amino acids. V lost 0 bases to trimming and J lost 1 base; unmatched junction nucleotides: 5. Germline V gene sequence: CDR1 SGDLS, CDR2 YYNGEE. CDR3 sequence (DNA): TGTGCCAGCAGCGTAGGGGTGGGGACAGGGTCCTACGAGCAGTACTTC. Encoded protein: CASSVGVGTGSYEQYF.

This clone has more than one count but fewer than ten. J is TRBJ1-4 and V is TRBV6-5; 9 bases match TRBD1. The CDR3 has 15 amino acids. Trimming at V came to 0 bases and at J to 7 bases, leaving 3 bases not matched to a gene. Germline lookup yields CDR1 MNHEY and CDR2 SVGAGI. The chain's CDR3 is CASSYSTGGREKLFF. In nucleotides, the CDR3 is TGTGCCAGCAGTTACTCTACAGGGGGCCGTGAAAAACTGTTTTTT.

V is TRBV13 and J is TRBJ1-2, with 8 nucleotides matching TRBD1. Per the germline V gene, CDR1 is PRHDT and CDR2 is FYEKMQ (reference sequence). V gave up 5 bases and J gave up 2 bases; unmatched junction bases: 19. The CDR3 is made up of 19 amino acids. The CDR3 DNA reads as TGTGCCAGCAGCCACCCCCTCAGGGGGCCGATAGAAAGAAACTATGGCTACACCTTC. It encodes CASSHPLRGPIERNYGYTF.

The CDR3 sequence: CASSRHREGYTF. CDR3 in DNA: TGTGCCAGCAGTCGACACAGGGAGGGCTACACCTTC. V and J are TRBV6-5 and TRBJ1-2; D might be TRBD1 (6 bases). Trimming cost V 5 bases and J 8 bases, with 12 bases left between them. Germline loops: CDR1 MNHEY, CDR2 SVGAGI. CDR3 length equals 12 residues.

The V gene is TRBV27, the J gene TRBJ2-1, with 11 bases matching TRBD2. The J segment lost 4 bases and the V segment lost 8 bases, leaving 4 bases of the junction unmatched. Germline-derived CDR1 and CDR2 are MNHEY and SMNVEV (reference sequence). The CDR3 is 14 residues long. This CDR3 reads CASVGTSGYNEQFF. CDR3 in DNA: TGTGCCAGCGTAGGGACTAGCGGATACAATGAGCAGTTCTTC.

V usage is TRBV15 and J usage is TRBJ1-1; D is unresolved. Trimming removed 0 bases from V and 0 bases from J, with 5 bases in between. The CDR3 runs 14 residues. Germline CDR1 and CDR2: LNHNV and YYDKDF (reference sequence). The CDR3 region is CATSRDPMNTEAFF. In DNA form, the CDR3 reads TGTGCCACCAGCAGAGACCCCATGAACACTGAAGCTTTCTTT.

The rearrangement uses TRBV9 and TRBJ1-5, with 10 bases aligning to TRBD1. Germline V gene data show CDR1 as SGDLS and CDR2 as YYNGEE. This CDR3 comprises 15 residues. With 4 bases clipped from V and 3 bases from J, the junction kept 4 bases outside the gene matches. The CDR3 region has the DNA TGTGCCAGCAGCCCGGACAGGGGGATCAATCAGCCCCAGCATTTT. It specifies CASSPDRGINQPQHF. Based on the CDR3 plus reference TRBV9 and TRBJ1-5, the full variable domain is DSGVTQTPKHLITATGQRVTLRCSPRSGDLSVYWYQQSLDQGLQFLIQYYNGEERAKGNILERFSAQQFPDLHSELNLSSLELGDSALYFCASSPDRGINQPQHFGDGTRLSIL.

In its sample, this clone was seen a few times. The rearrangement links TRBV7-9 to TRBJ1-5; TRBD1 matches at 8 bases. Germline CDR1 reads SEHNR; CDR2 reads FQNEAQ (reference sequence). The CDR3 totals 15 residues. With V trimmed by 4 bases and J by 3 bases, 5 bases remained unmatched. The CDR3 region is CASSYGQGYNQPQHF. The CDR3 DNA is TGTGCCAGCAGCTATGGACAGGGCTACAATCAGCCCCAGCATTTT.

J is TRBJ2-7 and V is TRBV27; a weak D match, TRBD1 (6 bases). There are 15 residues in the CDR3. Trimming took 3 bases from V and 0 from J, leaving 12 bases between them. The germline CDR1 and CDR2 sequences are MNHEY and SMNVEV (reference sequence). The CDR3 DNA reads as TGTGCCAGCAGTTTTGGGGGCATGAGCTCCTACGAGCAGTACTTC. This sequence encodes CASSFGGMSSYEQYF.

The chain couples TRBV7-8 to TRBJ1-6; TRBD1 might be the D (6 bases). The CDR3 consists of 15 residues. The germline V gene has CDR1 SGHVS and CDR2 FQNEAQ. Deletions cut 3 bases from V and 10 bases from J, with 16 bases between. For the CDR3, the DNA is TGTGCCAGCAGCTTTCTTTCACAGGGAAAATCACCCCTCCACTTT. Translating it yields CASSFLSQGKSPLHF. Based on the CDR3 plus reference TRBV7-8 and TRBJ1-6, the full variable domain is GAGVSQSPRYKVAKRGQDVALRCDPISGHVSLFWYQQALGQGPEFLTYFQNEAQLDKSGLPSDRFFAERPEGSVSTLKIQRTQQEDSAVYLCASSFLSQGKSPLHFGNGTRLTVT.

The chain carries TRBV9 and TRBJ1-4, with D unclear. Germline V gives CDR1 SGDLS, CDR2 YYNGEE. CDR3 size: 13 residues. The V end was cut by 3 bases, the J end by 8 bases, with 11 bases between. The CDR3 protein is CASSGKTGEKLFF. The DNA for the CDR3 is TGTGCCAGCAGCGGGAAGACTGGCGAAAAACTGTTTTTT.

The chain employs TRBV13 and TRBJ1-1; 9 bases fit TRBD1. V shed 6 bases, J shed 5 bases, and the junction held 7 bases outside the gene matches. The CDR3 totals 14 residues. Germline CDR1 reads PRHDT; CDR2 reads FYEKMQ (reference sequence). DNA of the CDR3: TGTGCCAGCAGAAAACAGGGGGCTGGGACTGAAGCTTTCTTT. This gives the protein CASRKQGAGTEAFF.

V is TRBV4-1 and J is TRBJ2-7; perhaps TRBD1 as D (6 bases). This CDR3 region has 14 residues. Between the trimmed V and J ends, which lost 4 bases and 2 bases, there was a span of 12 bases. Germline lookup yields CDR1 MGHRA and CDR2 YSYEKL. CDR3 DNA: TGCGCCAGCAGCCTTCGGGACATTACCTACGAGCAGTACTTC. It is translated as CASSLRDITYEQYF.

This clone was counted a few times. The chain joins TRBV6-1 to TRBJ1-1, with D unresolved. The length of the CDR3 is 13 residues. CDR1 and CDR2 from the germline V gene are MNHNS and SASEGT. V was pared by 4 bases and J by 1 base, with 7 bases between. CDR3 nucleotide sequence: TGTGCCAGCAGTGCCTCAGGGAACACTGAAGCTTTCTTT. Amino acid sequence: CASSASGNTEAFF.

The CDR3 coding sequence is TGCAGCGTTGCTGGACAGGTAAATCAGCCCCAGCATTTT. Protein sequence: CSVAGQVNQPQHF. The V call is TRBV29-1, the J call TRBJ1-5; 7 nucleotides agree with TRBD1. V lost 4 bases to trimming and J lost 4 bases; unmatched junction nucleotides: 4. This CDR3 region has 13 residues. Germline V gene data show CDR1 as SQVTM and CDR2 as ANQGSEA.